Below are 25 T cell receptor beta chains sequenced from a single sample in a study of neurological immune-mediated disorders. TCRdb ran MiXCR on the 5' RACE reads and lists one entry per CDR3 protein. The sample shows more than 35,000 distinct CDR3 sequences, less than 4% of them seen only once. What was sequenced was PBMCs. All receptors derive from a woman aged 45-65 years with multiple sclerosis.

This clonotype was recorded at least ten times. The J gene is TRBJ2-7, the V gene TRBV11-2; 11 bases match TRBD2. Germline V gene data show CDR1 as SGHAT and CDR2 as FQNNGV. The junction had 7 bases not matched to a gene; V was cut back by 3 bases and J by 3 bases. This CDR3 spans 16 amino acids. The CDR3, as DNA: TGTGCCAGCAGCTTCAATAGCGGGGGGGCCGGCTACGAGCAGTACGTC. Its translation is CASSFNSGGAGYEQYV.

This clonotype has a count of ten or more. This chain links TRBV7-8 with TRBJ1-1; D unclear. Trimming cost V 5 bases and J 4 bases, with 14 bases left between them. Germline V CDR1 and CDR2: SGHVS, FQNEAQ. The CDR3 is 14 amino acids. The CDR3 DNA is TGTGCCAGCAGCAGCCGGGAGGGTAGCACTGAAGCTTTCTTT. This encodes CASSSREGSTEAFF.

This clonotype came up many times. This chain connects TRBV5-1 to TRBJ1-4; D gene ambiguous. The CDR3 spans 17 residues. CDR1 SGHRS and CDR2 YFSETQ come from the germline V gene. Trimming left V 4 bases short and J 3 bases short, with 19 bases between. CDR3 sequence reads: CASSRGSQRAANEKLFF. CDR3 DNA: TGCGCCAGCAGCCGAGGATCTCAGAGAGCGGCTAATGAAAAACTGTTTTTT.

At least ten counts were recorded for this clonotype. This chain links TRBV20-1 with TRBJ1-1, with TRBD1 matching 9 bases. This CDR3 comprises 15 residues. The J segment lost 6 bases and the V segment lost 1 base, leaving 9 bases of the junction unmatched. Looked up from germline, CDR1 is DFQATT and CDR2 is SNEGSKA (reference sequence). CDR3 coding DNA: TGCAGTGCTAGAGGGACAGGGGCTGGGGTCGCTGAAGCTTTCTTT. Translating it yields CSARGTGAGVAEAFF.

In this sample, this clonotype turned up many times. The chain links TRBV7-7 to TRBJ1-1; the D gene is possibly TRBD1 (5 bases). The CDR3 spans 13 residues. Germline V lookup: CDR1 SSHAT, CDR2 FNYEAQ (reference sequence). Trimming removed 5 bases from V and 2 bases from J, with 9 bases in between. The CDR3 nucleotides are TGTGCCAGCAGCAGAGACAGTAACACTGAAGCTTTCTTT. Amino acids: CASSRDSNTEAFF. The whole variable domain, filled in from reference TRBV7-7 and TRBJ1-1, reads GAGVSQSPRYKVTKRGQDVTLRCDPISSHATLYWYQQALGQGPEFLTYFNYEAQPDKSGLPSDRFSAERPEGSISTLTIQRTEQRDSAMYRCASSRDSNTEAFFGQGTRLTVV.

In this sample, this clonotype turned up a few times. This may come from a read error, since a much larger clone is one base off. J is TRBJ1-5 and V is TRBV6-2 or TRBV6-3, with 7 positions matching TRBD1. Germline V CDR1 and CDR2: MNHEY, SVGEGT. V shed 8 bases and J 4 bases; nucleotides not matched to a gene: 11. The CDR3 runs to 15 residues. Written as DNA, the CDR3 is TGTGCCAGCCAAAACGGAGGGGGCCCGAATCAGCCCCAGCATTTT. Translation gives CASQNGGGPNQPQHF.

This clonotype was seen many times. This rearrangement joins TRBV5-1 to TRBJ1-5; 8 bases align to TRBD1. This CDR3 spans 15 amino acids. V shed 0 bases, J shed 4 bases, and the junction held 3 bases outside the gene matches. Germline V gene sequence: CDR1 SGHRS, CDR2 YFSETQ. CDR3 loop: CASSLDGTGNQPQHF. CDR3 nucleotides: TGCGCCAGCAGCTTGGACGGGACAGGTAATCAGCCCCAGCATTTT. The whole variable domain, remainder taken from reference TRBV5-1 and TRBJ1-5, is KAGVTQTPRYLIKTRGQQVTLSCSPISGHRSVSWYQQTPGQGLQFLFEYFSETQRNKGNFPGRFSGRQFSNSRSEMNVSTLELGDSALYLCASSLDGTGNQPQHFGDGTRLSIL.

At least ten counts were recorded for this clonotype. This CDR3 is CATSRAAGYHNEQFF. In nucleotides, the CDR3 is TGTGCCACCAGCAGAGCAGCGGGGTATCACAATGAGCAGTTCTTC. The chain recombines TRBV15 with TRBJ2-1, with 7 bases aligning to TRBD2. Trimming at V came to 1 base and at J to 5 bases, leaving 5 bases not matched to a gene. CDR1 LNHNV and CDR2 YYDKDF come from the germline V gene (reference sequence). The CDR3 sequence is 15 residues long.

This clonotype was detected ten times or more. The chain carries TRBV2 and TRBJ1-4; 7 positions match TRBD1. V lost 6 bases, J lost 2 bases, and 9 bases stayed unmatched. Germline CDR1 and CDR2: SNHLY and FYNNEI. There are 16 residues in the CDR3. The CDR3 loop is CASSHTGAGTNEKLFF. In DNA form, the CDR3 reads TGTGCCAGCAGCCACACAGGGGCGGGGACTAATGAAAAACTGTTTTTT.

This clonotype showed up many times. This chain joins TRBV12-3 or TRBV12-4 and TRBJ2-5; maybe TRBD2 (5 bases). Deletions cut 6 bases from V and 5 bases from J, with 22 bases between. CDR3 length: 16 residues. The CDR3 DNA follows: TGTGCCAGCAGACGCGGCGGGCCCCGAGTAAACGAGACCCAGTACTTC. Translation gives CASRRGGPRVNETQYF.

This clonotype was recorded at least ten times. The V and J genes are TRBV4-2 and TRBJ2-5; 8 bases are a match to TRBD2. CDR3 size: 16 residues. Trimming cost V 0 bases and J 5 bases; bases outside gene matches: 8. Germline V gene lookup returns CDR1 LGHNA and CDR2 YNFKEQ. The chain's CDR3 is CASSQEGTRGVETQYF. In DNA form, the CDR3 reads TGTGCCAGCAGCCAAGAGGGGACTAGGGGGGTGGAGACCCAGTACTTC.

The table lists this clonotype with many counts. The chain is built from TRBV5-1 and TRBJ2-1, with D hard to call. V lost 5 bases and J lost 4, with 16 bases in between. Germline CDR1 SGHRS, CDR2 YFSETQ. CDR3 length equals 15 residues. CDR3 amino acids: CASSIYGQRYNEQFF. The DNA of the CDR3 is TGCGCCAGCAGTATTTATGGCCAACGGTACAATGAGCAGTTCTTC.

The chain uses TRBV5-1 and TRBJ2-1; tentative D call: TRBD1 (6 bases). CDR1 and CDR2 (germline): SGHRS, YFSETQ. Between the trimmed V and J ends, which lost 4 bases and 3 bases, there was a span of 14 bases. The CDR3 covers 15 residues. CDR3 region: CASSHRVTCYNEQFF. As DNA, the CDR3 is TGCGCCAGCAGCCACAGGGTAACCTGCTACAATGAGCAGTTCTTC.

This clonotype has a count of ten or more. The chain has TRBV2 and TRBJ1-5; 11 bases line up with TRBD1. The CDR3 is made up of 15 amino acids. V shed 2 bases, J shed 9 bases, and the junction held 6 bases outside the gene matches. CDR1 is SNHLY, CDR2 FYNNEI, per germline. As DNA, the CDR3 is TGTGCCAGCAGTGAATTCGCGGGACAGGGGGTGCCCCAGCATTTT. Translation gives CASSEFAGQGVPQHF.

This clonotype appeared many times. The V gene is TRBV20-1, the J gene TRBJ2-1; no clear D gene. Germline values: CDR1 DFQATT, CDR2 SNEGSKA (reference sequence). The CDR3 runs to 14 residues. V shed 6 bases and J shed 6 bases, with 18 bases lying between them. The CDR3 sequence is CSAVREGVRNEQFF. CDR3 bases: TGCAGTGCCGTTAGGGAAGGAGTCCGCAATGAGCAGTTCTTC.

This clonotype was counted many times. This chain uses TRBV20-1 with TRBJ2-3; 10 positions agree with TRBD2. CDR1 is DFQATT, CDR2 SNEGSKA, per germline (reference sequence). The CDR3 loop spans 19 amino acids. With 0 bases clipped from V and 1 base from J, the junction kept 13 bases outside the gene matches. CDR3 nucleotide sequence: TGCAGTGCTAGAGATGGGGGGGCTAGCGGGGGCTTGGGCACAGATACGCAGTATTTT. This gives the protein CSARDGGASGGLGTDTQYF.

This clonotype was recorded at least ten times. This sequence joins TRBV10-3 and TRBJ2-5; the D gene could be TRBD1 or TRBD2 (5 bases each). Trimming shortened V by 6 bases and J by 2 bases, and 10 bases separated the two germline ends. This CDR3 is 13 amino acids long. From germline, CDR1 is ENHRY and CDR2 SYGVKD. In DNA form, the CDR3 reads TGTGCCATCAGGGGTGAGGGGCAAGAGACCCAGTACTTC. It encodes CAIRGEGQETQYF.

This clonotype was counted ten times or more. CDR3 protein: CSARDFGSSYNSPLHF. The DNA of the CDR3 is TGCAGTGCTAGAGATTTCGGGAGCTCCTATAATTCACCCCTCCACTTT. The rearrangement uses TRBV20-1 and TRBJ1-6; unclear D gene. Germline V gene sequence: CDR1 DFQATT, CDR2 SNEGSKA (reference sequence). The CDR3 has 16 residues. The germline V and J ends were trimmed by 0 bases and 0 bases, with 9 bases remaining between them.

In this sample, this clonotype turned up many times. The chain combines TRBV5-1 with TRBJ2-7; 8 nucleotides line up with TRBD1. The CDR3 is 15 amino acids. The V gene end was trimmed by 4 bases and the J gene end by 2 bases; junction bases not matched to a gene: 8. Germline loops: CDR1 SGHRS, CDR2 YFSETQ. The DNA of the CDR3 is TGCGCCAGCAGCCTGTGGACAGGGTCAACCTACGAGCAGTACTTC. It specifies CASSLWTGSTYEQYF.

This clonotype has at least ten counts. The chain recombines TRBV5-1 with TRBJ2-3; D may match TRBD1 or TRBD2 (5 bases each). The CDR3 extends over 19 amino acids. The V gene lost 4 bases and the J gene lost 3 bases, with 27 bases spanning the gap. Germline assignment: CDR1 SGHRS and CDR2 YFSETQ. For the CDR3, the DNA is TGCGCCAGCAGCCCGGGTCTCGTCGGGGACGGTATTCGGACAGATACGCAGTATTTT. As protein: CASSPGLVGDGIRTDTQYF.

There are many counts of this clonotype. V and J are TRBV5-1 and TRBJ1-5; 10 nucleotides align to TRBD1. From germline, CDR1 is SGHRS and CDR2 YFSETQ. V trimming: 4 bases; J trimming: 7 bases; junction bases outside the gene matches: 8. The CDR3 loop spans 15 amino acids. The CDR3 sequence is CASSAGTGAGQPQHF. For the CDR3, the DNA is TGCGCCAGCAGCGCCGGGACAGGGGCAGGGCAGCCCCAGCATTTT.

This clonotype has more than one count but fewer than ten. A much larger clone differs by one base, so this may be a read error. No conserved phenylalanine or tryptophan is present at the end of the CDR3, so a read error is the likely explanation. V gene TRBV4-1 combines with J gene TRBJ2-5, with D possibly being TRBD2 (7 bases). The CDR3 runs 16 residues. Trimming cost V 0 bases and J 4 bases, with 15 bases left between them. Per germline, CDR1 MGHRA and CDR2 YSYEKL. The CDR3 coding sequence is TGCGCCAGCAGCCAAGATAGGGGGGGGTTTGGAGAGACCCAGTACTGC. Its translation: CASSQDRGGFGETQYC.

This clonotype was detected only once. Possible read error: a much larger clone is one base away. The CDR3 DNA reads TGTGCCACCAACAGAGATCAGCAGGGATCTAACTATGGCTACACCTTC. The encoded protein is CATNRDQQGSNYGYTF. The rearrangement joins TRBV15 to TRBJ1-2; a weak D match, TRBD1 (5 bases). Germline V gene lookup returns CDR1 LNHNV and CDR2 YYDKDF (reference sequence). The CDR3 consists of 16 residues.

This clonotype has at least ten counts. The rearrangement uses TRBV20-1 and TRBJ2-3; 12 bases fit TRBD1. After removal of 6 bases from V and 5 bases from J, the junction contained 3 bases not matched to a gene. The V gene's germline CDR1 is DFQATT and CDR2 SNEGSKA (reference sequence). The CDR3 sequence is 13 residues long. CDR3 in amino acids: CSARDRGLDTQYF. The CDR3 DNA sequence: TGCAGTGCCCGGGACAGGGGGCTAGATACGCAGTATTTT.

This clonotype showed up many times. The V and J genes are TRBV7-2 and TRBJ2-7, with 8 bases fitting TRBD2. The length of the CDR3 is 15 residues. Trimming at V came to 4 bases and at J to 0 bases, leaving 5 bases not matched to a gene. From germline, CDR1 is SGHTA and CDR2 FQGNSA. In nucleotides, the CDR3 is TGTGCCAGCAGCTGGGGAAGCGGGAGCTCCTACGAGCAGTACTTC. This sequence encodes CASSWGSGSSYEQYF.